The clone carrying this T cell receptor beta chain occurred once. Its antigen is not identified. TCRdb re-called the RT-PCR reads with MiXCR, one entry per CDR3 protein. Among roughly 500,000 distinct CDR3 sequences listed, 16% were seen once. The data derive from a study of response to subunit inactivated influenza vaccine. Regarding the study as a whole: Seasonal influenza vaccination, on each occasion, was suggested by the authors to recruit few new T cells.

This CDR3 region has 15 residues. J gave up 7 bases and V 5 bases, and 11 bases lay outside the gene matches. Germline V gene data show CDR1 as MNHNS and CDR2 as SASEGT. The material sequenced was CD4+ T cells sorted from PBMCs, taken less than 30 months after vaccination. The clonotype originates from a man between 50 and 75 years old who received an inactivated influenza vaccine. This chain connects TRBV6-1 to TRBJ1-5; 7 bases align to TRBD1. CDR3 sequence: CASSRSIGRGQPQHF. CDR3 coding DNA: TGTGCCAGCAGTCGTTCAATCGGCAGGGGGCAGCCCCAGCATTTT.